These 11 T cell receptor beta chains originate from one sample sequenced in a study of blood T cells in healthy people across ages. The second PCR ran about 6 to 12 cycles with a sample-barcoded 5' primer and J-beta primers. TCRdb re-called the 5' RACE reads through MiXCR, storing one row per CDR3 protein. In the table there are around 800,000 distinct CDR3 sequences, around 68% of which are singletons. Sequences were obtained from blood. Receptor source: a man aged 30 to 39 in good health.

Concerning this clonotype itself: A read error may explain this, as a much larger clone is one base away. J is TRBJ2-5 and V is TRBV4-2; D is ambiguous. The germline gives CDR1 LGHNA, CDR2 YNFKEQ. The CDR3 is made up of 13 amino acids. Deletions cut 4 bases from V and 11 bases from J, with 17 bases between. DNA for the CDR3: TGTGCCAGCAGCCGAGACGTTCTGGATGAGCAGTACTTC. This gives the protein CASSRDVLDEQYF.

In its sample, this clonotype was seen a few times. The chain has TRBV18 and TRBJ2-4; 8 bases agree with TRBD1. CDR1 is KGHSH, CDR2 LQKENI, per germline. V was clipped by 6 bases and J by 0 bases; unmatched bases: 7. This CDR3 is built from 16 residues. The CDR3 DNA is TGTGCCAGCTCGCAGGACAGGGTGGGAGCCAAAAACATTCAGTACTTC. Its protein is CASSQDRVGAKNIQYF.

The chain couples TRBV6-4 to TRBJ2-3, with D tentatively TRBD1 (6 bases). This CDR3 contains 18 residues. Trimming left V 6 bases short and J 2 bases short, with 24 bases between. Germline V CDR1 and CDR2: MRHNA, SNTAGT. CDR3 loop: CASRSGDIRQDLTDTQYF. The CDR3 DNA sequence: TGTGCCAGCAGAAGTGGGGATATTCGACAGGACCTCACAGATACGCAGTATTTT.

This clonotype was counted only a few times. The chain combines TRBV6-6 with TRBJ2-4; 9 bases align to TRBD1. Germline V lookup: CDR1 MNHNY, CDR2 SVGAGI (reference sequence). CDR3 size: 17 residues. The V gene end was trimmed by 2 bases and the J gene end by 9 bases; junction bases not matched to a gene: 14. The CDR3 is CASSYPGQGRSAVIQYF. The CDR3 DNA sequence: TGTGCCAGCAGTTACCCGGGACAGGGAAGGTCGGCAGTCATTCAGTACTTC.

This clonotype turned up a few times. The rearrangement links TRBV9 to TRBJ2-7; TRBD2 matches 9 bases. The better agreement between TRBJ2-4 and the DNA end casts doubt on the J call. Per the germline V gene, CDR1 is SGDLS and CDR2 is YYNGEE. This CDR3 is 15 amino acids long. The CDR3 here is CASCLSGGPLDIQYF. The CDR3 DNA reads as TGTGCCAGCTGTCTTAGCGGGGGACCCTTGGACATTCAGTACTTC.

The genes are TRBV29-1 and TRBJ2-1; TRBD2 matches at 12 bases. J lost 7 bases, V lost 2 bases, and 6 bases had no gene match. The CDR3 loop spans 15 amino acids. The V gene's germline CDR1 is SQVTM and CDR2 ANQGSEA. CDR3 DNA sequence: TGCAGCGTTGAACGTCTAGCGGGGGGGCGAAATGAGCAGTTCTTC. Its protein is CSVERLAGGRNEQFF.

V is TRBV7-2 and J is TRBJ2-3; D may be TRBD1 (5 bases). The V end was cut by 3 bases, the J end by 8 bases, with 6 bases between. Germline V gene data show CDR1 as SGHTA and CDR2 as FQGNSA. The CDR3 has 11 residues. CDR3 sequence (DNA): TGTGCCAGCAGCTTTCAGGGTACGCAGTATTTT. Amino acids: CASSFQGTQYF.

Note on this clonotype: Mismatch with germline at one junction end may stem from a read error. The CDR3 sequence is CASSVENLPLHF. CDR3 DNA sequence: TGTGCCAGCTCAGTTGAGAATTTACCCCTCCACTTT. This rearrangement joins TRBV18 to TRBJ1-6, with D uncertain. This CDR3 contains 12 residues. Germline CDR1 and CDR2: KGHSH and LQKENI.

The chain uses TRBV9 and TRBJ2-1; unclear D gene. Trimming shortened V by 1 base and J by 4 bases, and 9 bases separated the two germline ends. There are 14 residues in the CDR3. The V gene's germline CDR1 is SGDLS and CDR2 YYNGEE. The CDR3 sequence: CASSVTPGYNEQFF. DNA of the CDR3: TGTGCCAGCAGCGTAACCCCGGGTTACAATGAGCAGTTCTTC.

This clonotype was found once. As DNA, the CDR3 is TGCGCCAGCAGCCCGGACAGGCTAGAGACCCAGTACTTC. This sequence encodes CASSPDRLETQYF. This chain joins TRBV4-3 and TRBJ2-5; 7 bases map to TRBD1. V was clipped by 4 bases and J by 4 bases; unmatched bases: 3. There are 13 residues in the CDR3. Germline V gene data show CDR1 as LGHNA and CDR2 as YSLEER.

The rearrangement joins TRBV5-1 to TRBJ2-5, with D possibly TRBD2 on 5 matching bases. V was cut by 3 bases and J by 3 bases, with 6 bases left in between. The CDR3 spans 12 residues. Germline V gene sequence: CDR1 SGHRS, CDR2 YFSETQ. This chain's CDR3 is CASSYGEETQYF. The CDR3 DNA follows: TGCGCCAGCAGCTACGGGGAAGAGACCCAGTACTTC.